A single sample gave rise to the 9 T cell receptor beta chains below, sequenced in a study of CD8+ T cells in alopecia areata. Regarding treatment: oral pan-JAK inhibitor, 5-10 mg twice daily. RNA extraction and reverse transcription yielded cDNA as sequencing template. Profiled with immunoSEQ multiplex PCR; TCRdb holds only in-frame clones, not every one. The sample records some 150,000 clones, roughly four fifths being singletons. The sequenced sample was CD8+ T cells sorted from blood, obtained at week 4, from a patient treated with tofacitinib. These receptors all stem from a human donor with alopecia areata.

This clone turned up a few times. V usage is TRBV27 and J usage is TRBJ1-2, with 7 bases fitting TRBD1. V shed 11 bases and J 8 bases; nucleotides not matched to a gene: 14. The CDR3 loop spans 13 amino acids. Germline values: CDR1 MNHEY, CDR2 SMNVEV (reference sequence). The CDR3 DNA follows: TGTGCCGCAGCGGCGACAGGGATGGAAGGCTACACCTTC. This codes for CAAAATGMEGYTF.

The chain uses TRBV7-2 and TRBJ2-7; 11 bases match TRBD2. Per the germline V gene, CDR1 is SGHTA and CDR2 is FQGNSA. This CDR3 has 15 amino acids. V lost 5 bases, J lost 6 bases, and 9 bases stayed unmatched. The CDR3 DNA is TGTGCCAGCAGCCCCACTACTAGCGGGGGAAGCGAGCAGTACTTC. The encoded protein is CASSPTTSGGSEQYF.

There are a few counts of this clone. J is TRBJ2-5 and V is TRBV27; a possible D gene is TRBD1 (6 bases). This CDR3 has 13 amino acids. The V gene lost 2 bases and the J gene lost 11 bases, with 15 bases spanning the gap. The germline V gene has CDR1 MNHEY and CDR2 SMNVEV (reference sequence). CDR3 sequence: CASSLGTNTGQYF. As DNA, the CDR3 is TGTGCCAGCAGTTTAGGGACGAACACAGGGCAGTACTTC.

The genes are TRBV4-3 and TRBJ2-1; TRBD1 agrees at 10 bases. The CDR3 runs to 13 residues. The ends lost 8 bases at V and 7 bases at J; junction bases unmatched: 5. From germline, CDR1 is LGHNA and CDR2 YSLEER. Here the CDR3 reads CASRDRGRNEQFF. The DNA for the CDR3 is TGCGCCAGCCGGGACAGGGGACGAAATGAGCAGTTCTTC.

CDR3 in amino acids: CASSQRGQGETQYF. CDR3 nucleotide sequence: TGCGCCAGCAGCCAAAGAGGGCAGGGGGAGACCCAGTACTTC. V usage is TRBV4-3 and J usage is TRBJ2-5; D might be TRBD1 (6 bases). The germline gives CDR1 LGHNA, CDR2 YSLEER. Trimming took 2 bases from V and 5 from J, leaving 12 bases between them. The CDR3 extends over 14 amino acids.

This chain uses TRBV27 with TRBJ1-5; no clear D. Trimming left V 3 bases short and J 0 bases short, with 6 bases between. CDR1 and CDR2 (germline): MNHEY, SMNVEV (reference sequence). CDR3 length: 14 amino acids. The CDR3 spells CASSFKNSNQPQHF. The CDR3 DNA reads TGTGCCAGCAGTTTTAAAAATAGCAATCAGCCCCAGCATTTT.

V and J are TRBV9 and TRBJ2-1, with D perhaps given as TRBD1 or TRBD2 (6 bases each). V lost 0 bases and J 9 bases, leaving 19 bases between the germline ends. Germline V gene sequence: CDR1 SGDLS, CDR2 YYNGEE. The CDR3 runs to 16 residues. This chain's CDR3 is CASSVGWGATAGEQFF. CDR3 DNA: TGTGCCAGCAGCGTAGGGTGGGGGGCCACCGCGGGTGAGCAGTTCTTC. The full variable domain, with the rest looked up from reference TRBV9 and TRBJ2-1, is DSGVTQTPKHLITATGQRVTLRCSPRSGDLSVYWYQQSLDQGLQFLIQYYNGEERAKGNILERFSAQQFPDLHSELNLSSLELGDSALYFCASSVGWGATAGEQFFGPGTRLTVL.

The V and J genes are TRBV15 and TRBJ2-7; no clear D gene. Germline V lookup: CDR1 LNHNV, CDR2 YYDKDF (reference sequence). Trimming left V 0 bases short and J 0 bases short, with 3 bases between. This CDR3 region has 13 residues. CDR3 in amino acids: CATSREDSYEQYF. The CDR3 bases are TGTGCCACCAGCAGAGAGGACTCCTACGAGCAGTACTTC.

The CDR3 nucleotides read TGCGCCAGCAGTCGGACTAGCGGGGGAACCTACGAGCAGTACTTC. Translated: CASSRTSGGTYEQYF. J is TRBJ2-7 and V is TRBV4-3; 13 positions match TRBD2. From germline, CDR1 is LGHNA and CDR2 YSLEER. The CDR3 extends over 15 amino acids. V dropped 6 bases and J dropped 2; count of bases not matched to a gene: 4.